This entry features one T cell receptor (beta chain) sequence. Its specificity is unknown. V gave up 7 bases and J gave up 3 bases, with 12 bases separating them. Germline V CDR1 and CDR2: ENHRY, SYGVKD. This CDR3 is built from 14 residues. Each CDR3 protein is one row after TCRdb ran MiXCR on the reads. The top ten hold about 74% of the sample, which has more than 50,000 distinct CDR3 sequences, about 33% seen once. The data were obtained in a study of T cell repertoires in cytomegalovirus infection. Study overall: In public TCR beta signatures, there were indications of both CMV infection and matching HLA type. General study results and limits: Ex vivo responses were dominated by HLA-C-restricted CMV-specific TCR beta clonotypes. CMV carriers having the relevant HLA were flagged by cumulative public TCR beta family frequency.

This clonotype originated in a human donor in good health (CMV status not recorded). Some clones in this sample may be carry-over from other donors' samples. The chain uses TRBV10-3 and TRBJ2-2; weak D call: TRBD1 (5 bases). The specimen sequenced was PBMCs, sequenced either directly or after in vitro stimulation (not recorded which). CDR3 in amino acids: CAITQGRDTGELFF. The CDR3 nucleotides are TGTGCCATCACCCAGGGCCGGGACACCGGGGAGCTGTTTTTT.